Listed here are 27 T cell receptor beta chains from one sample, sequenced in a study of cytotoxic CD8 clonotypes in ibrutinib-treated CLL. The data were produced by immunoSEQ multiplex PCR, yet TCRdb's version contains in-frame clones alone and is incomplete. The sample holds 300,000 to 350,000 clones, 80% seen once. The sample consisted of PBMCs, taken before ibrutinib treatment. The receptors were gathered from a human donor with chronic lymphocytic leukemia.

The DNA of the CDR3 is TGTGCCAGCAGCCAAGGTCCCGGGAGAACTGATGAGCAGTACTTC. As protein: CASSQGPGRTDEQYF. V gene TRBV11-2 combines with J gene TRBJ2-7, with D possibly being TRBD2 (6 bases). Trimming removed 5 bases from V and 7 bases from J, with 21 bases in between. The CDR3 spans 15 residues. The germline V gene encodes CDR1 SGHAT and CDR2 FQNNGV.

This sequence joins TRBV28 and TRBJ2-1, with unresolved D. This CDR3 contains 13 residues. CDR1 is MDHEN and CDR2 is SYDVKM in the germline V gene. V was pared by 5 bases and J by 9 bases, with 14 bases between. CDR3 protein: CASSPRGRSEQFF. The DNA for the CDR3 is TGTGCCAGCAGTCCACGTGGTCGGAGTGAGCAGTTCTTC.

For the CDR3, the DNA is TGTGCCAGCAGCCCCGGGACTAGCGAAAGGGGGGAGCTGTTTTTT. Translation gives CASSPGTSERGELFF. The V and J genes are TRBV5-4 and TRBJ2-2, with 10 positions matching TRBD2. CDR1 and CDR2 from the germline V gene are SGHNT and YYREEE (reference sequence). This CDR3 comprises 15 residues. Trimming took 4 bases from V and 8 from J; bases not matched to a gene: 8. Full variable domain (outside the CDR3, taken from reference TRBV5-4 and TRBJ2-2): ETGVTQSPTHLIKTRGQQVTLRCSSQSGHNTVSWYQQALGQGPQFIFQYYREEENGRGNFPPRFSGLQFPNYSSELNVNALELDDSALYLCASSPGTSERGELFFGEGSRLTVL.

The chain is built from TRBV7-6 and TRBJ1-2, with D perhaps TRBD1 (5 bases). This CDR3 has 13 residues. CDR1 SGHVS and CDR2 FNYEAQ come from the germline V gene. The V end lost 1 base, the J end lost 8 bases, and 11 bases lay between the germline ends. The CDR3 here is CASSLVIGEGYTF. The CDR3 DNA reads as TGTGCCAGCAGCTTAGTTATAGGGGAAGGCTACACCTTC.

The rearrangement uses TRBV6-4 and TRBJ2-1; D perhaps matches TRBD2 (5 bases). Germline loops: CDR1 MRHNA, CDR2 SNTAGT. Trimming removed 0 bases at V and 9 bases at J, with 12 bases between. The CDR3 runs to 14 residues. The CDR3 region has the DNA TGTGCCAGCAGTGACTCCTTTAGCGTAGCTGAGCAGTTCTTC. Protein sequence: CASSDSFSVAEQFF.

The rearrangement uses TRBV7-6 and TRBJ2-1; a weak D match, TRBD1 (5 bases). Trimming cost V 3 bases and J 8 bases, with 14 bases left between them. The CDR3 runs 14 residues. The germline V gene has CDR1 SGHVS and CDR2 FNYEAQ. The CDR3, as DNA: TGTGCCAGCAGCTTTAATTCAGGGCCCCATGAGCAGTTCTTC. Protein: CASSFNSGPHEQFF.

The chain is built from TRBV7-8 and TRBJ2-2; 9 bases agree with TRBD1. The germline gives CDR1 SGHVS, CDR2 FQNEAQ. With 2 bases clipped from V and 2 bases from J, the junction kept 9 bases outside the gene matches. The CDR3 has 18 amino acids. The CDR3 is CASSLFSATGGNTGELFF. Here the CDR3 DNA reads TGTGCCAGCAGCTTATTTTCAGCGACAGGGGGTAACACCGGGGAGCTGTTTTTT.

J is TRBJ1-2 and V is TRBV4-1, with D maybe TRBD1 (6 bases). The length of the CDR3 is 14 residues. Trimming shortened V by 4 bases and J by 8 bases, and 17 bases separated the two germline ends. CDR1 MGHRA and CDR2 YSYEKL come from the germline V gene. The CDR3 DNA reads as TGCGCCAGCAGCCCACAGGGCTTCGAGCGCGGCTACACCTTC. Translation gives CASSPQGFERGYTF.

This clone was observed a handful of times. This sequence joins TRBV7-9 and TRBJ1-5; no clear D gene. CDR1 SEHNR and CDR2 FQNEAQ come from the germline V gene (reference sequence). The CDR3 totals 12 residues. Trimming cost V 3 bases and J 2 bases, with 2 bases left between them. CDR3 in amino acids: CASSFGNQPQHF. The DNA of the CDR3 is TGTGCCAGCAGCTTCGGCAATCAGCCCCAGCATTTT.

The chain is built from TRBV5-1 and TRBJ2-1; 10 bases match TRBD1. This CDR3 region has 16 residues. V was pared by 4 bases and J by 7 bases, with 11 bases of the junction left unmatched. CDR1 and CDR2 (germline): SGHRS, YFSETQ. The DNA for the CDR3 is TGCGCCAGCAGCGTCCGGGACAGGGGCATGGGGAATGAGCAGTTCTTC. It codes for CASSVRDRGMGNEQFF. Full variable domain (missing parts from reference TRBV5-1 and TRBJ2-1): KAGVTQTPRYLIKTRGQQVTLSCSPISGHRSVSWYQQTPGQGLQFLFEYFSETQRNKGNFPGRFSGRQFSNSRSEMNVSTLELGDSALYLCASSVRDRGMGNEQFFGPGTRLTVL.

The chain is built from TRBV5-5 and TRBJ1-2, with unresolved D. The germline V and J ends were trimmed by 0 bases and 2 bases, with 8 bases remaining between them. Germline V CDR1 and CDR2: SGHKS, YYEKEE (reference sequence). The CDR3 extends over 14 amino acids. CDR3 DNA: TGTGCCAGCAGCTTGGGACTGCGGAACTATGGCTACACCTTC. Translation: CASSLGLRNYGYTF.

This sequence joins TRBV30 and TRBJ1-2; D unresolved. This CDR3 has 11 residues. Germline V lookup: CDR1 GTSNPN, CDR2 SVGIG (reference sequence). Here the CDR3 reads CASKENYGYTF. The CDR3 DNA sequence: TGTGCGTCGAAGGAGAACTATGGCTACACCTTC.

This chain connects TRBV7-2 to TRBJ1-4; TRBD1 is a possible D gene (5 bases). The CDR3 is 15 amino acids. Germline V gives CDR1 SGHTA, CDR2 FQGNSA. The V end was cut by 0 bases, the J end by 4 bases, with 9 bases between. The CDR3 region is CASSLAGGLNEKLFF. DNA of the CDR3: TGTGCCAGCAGCTTAGCGGGGGGACTTAATGAAAAACTGTTTTTT.

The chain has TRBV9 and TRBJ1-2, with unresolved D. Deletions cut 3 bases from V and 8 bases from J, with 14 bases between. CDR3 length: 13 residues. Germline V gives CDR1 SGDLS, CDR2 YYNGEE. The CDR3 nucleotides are TGTGCCAGCAGCGCTCGGCCGAAGGAGGGCTACACCTTC. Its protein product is CASSARPKEGYTF.

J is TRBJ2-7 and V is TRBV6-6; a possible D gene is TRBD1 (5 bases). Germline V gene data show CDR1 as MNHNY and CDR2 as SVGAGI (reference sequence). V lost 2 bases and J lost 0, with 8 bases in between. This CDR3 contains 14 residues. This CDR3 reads CASSYRRDSYEQYF. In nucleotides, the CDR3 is TGTGCCAGCAGTTACCGCAGGGACTCCTACGAGCAGTACTTC.

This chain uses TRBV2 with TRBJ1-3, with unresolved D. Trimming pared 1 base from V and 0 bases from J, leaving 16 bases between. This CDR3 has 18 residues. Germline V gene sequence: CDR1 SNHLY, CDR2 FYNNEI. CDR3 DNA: TGTGCCAGCAGTGAAGGGACGAGGTACGGCAACTCTGGAAACACCATATATTTT. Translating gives CASSEGTRYGNSGNTIYF.

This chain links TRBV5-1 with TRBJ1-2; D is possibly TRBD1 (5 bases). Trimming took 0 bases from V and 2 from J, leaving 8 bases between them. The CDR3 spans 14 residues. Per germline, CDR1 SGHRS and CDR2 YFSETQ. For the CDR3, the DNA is TGCGCCAGCAGCTTGGTACAGGCGAACTATGGCTACACCTTC. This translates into CASSLVQANYGYTF.

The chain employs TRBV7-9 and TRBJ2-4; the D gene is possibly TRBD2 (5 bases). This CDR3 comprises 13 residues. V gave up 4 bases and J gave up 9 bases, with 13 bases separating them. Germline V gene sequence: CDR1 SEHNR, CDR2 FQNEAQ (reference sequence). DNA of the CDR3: TGTGCCAGCAGCTCGCCCGGCCGGGGCATTCAGTACTTC. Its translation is CASSSPGRGIQYF.

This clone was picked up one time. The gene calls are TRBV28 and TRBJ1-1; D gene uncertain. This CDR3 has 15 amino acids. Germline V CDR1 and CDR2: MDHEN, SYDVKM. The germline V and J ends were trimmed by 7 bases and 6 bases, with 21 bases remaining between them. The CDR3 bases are TGTGCCAGCAACCCCCCGATGGGAGCTGGGGCTGAAGCTTTCTTT. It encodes CASNPPMGAGAEAFF.

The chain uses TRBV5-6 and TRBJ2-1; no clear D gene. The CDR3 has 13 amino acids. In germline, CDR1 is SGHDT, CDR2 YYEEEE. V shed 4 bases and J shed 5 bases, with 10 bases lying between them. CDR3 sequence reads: CASSHGGDNEQFF. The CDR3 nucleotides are TGTGCCAGCAGCCACGGTGGGGACAATGAGCAGTTCTTC.

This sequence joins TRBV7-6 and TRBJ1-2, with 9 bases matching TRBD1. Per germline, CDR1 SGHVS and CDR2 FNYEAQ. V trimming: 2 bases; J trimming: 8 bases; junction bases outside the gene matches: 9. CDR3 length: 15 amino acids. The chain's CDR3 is CASSLIAGQGEGYTF. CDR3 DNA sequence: TGTGCCAGCAGCTTAATAGCGGGACAGGGAGAAGGCTACACCTTC.

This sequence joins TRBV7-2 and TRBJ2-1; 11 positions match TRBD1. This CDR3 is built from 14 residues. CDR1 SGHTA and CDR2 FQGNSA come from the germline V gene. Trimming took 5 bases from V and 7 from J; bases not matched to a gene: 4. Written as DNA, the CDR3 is TGTGCCAGCAGCACGGACAGGGGGCGGAATGAGCAGTTCTTC. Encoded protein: CASSTDRGRNEQFF. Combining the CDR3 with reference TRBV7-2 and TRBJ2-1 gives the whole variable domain GAGVSQSPSNKVTEKGKDVELRCDPISGHTALYWYRQSLGQGLEFLIYFQGNSAPDKSGLPSDRFSAERTGGSVSTLTIQRTQQEDSAVYLCASSTDRGRNEQFFGPGTRLTVL.

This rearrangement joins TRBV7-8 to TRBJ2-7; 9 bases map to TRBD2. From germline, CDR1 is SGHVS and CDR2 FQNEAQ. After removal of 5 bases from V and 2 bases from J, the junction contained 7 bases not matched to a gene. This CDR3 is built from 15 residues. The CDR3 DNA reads TGTGCCAGCAGCACTAGACTAGCGGCAACCTACGAGCAGTACTTC. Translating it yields CASSTRLAATYEQYF. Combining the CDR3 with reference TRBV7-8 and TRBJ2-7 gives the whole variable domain GAGVSQSPRYKVAKRGQDVALRCDPISGHVSLFWYQQALGQGPEFLTYFQNEAQLDKSGLPSDRFFAERPEGSVSTLKIQRTQQEDSAVYLCASSTRLAATYEQYFGPGTRLTVT.

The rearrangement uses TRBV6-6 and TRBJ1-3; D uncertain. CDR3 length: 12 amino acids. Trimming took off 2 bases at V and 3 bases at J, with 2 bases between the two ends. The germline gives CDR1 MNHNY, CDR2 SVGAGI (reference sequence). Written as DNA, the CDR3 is TGTGCCAGCAGTTACATTGGAAACACCATATATTTT. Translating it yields CASSYIGNTIYF.

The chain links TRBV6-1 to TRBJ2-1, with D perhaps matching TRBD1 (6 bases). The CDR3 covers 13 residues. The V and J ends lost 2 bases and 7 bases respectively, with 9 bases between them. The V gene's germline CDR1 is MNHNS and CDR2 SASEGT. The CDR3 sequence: CASSEHRVNEQFF. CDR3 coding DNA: TGTGCCAGCAGTGAACACAGGGTAAATGAGCAGTTCTTC.

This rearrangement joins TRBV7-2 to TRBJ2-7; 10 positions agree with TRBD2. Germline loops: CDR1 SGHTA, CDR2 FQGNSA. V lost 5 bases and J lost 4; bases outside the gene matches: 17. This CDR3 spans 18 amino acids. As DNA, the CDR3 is TGTGCCAGCAGCGGTCTTCGAAGGGCTAGCGGGAGAGGGTACGAGCAGTACTTC. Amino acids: CASSGLRRASGRGYEQYF.

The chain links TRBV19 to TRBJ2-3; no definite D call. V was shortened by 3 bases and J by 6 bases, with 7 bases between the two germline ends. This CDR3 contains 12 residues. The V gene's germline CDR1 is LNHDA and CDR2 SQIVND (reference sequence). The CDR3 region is CASSISGDTQYF. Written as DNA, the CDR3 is TGTGCCAGTAGTATTTCTGGGGATACGCAGTATTTT.